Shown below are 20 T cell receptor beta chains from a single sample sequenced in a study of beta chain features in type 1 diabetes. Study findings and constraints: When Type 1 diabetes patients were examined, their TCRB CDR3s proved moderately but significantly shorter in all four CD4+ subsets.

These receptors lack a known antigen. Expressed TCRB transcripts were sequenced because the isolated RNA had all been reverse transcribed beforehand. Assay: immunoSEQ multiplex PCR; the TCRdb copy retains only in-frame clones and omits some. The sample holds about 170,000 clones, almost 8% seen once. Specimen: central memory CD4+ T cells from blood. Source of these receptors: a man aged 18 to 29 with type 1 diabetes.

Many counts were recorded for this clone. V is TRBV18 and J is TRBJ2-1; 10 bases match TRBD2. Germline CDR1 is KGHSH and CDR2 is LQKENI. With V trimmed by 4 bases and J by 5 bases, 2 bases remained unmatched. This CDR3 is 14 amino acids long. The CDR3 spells CASSRLAGDNEQFF. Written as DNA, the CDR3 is TGTGCCAGCTCACGGCTAGCGGGAGACAATGAGCAGTTCTTC.

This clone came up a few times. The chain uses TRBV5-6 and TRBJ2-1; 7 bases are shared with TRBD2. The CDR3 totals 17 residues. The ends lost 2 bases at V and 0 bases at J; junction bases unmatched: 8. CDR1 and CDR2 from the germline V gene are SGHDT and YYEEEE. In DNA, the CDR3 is TGTGCCAGCAGCTTTGCCAGCGGGACGGGCTCCTACAATGAGCAGTTCTTC. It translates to CASSFASGTGSYNEQFF.

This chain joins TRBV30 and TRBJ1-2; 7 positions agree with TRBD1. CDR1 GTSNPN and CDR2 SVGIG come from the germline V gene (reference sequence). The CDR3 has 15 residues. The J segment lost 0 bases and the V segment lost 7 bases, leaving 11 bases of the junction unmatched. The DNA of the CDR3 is TGTGCCTCGGCCGGACAGGCTTCCTCTAACTATGGCTACACCTTC. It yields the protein CASAGQASSNYGYTF.

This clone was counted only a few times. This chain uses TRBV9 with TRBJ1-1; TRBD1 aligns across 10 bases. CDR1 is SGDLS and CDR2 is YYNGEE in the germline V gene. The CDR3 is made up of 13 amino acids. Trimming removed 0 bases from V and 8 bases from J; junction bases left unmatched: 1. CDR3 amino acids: CASSVGDRGEAFF. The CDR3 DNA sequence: TGTGCCAGCAGCGTAGGGGACAGGGGAGAAGCTTTCTTT. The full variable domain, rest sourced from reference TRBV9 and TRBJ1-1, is DSGVTQTPKHLITATGQRVTLRCSPRSGDLSVYWYQQSLDQGLQFLIQYYNGEERAKGNILERFSAQQFPDLHSELNLSSLELGDSALYFCASSVGDRGEAFFGQGTRLTVV.

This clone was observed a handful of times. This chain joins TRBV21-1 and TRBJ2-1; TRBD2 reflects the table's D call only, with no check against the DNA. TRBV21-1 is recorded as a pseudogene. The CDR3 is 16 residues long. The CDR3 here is CASSKAKLAVYNEQFF. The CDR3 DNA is TGTGCCAGCAGCAAAGCTAAACTAGCGGTCTACAATGAGCAGTTCTTC.

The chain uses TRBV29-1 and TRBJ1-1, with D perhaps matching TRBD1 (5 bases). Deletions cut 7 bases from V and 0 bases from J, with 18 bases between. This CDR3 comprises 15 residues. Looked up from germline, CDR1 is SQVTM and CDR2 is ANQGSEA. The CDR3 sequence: CSESGGWGMNTEAFF. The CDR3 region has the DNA TGCAGCGAATCTGGGGGGTGGGGGATGAACACTGAAGCTTTCTTT.

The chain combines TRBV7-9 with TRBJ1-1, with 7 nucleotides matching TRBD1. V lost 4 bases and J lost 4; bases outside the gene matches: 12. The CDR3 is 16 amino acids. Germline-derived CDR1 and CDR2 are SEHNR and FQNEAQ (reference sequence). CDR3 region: CASSSFDRARGTEAFF. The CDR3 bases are TGTGCCAGCAGCTCATTTGACAGGGCGCGCGGCACTGAAGCTTTCTTT.

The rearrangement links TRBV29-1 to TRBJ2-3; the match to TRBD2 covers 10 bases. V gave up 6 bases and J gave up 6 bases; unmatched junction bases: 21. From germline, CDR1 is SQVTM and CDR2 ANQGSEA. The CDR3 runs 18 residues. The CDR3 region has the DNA TGCAGCGTAAGGCCGGGGGCTAGCGGGAGTTTAGTATTGGATACGCAGTATTTT. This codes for CSVRPGASGSLVLDTQYF.

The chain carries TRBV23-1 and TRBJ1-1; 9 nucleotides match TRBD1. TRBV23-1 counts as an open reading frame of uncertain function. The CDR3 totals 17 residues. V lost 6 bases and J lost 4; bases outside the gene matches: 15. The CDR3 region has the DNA TGCGCCAGCAGCCACAAACCGAAAGGGACAGGGCTCACTGAAGCTTTCTTT. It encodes CASSHKPKGTGLTEAFF.

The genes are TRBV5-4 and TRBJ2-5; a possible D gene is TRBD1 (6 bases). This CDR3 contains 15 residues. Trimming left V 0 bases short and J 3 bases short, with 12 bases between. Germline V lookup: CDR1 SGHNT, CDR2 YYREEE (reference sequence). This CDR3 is CASSLAKTGKETQYF. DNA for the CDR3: TGTGCCAGCAGCTTGGCGAAGACAGGCAAAGAGACCCAGTACTTC.

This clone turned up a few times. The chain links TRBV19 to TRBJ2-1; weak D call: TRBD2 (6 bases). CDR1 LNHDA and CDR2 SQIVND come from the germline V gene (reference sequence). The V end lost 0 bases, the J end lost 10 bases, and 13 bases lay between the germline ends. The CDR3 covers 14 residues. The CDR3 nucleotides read TGTGCCAGTAGTATAGATCTCGAACGGGAGGAGCAGTTCTTC. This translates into CASSIDLEREEQFF.

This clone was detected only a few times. The CDR3 DNA reads TGTGCCAGCTCACCCTCGGACAGGCGAAGCAAAGGCTACACCTTC. It yields the protein CASSPSDRRSKGYTF. V usage is TRBV18 and J usage is TRBJ1-2, with 7 positions matching TRBD1. Trimming at V came to 3 bases and at J to 8 bases, leaving 12 bases not matched to a gene. Germline V gives CDR1 KGHSH, CDR2 LQKENI. This CDR3 contains 15 residues.

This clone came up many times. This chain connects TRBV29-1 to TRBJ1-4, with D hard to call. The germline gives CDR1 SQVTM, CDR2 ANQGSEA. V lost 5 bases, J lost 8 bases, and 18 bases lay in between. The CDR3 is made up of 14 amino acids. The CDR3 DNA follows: TGCAGCGTTCGAGGAGCCCAGAGTAACGAAAAACTGTTTTTT. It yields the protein CSVRGAQSNEKLFF.

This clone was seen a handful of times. DNA for the CDR3: TGTGCCAGCAGCCAAGCGACTAGCGGGAGGGGGGAGACCCAGTACTTC. It is translated as CASSQATSGRGETQYF. The chain joins TRBV4-2 to TRBJ2-5, with 14 bases fitting TRBD2. V lost 1 base and J lost 5; bases outside the gene matches: 3. This CDR3 comprises 16 residues. Germline CDR1 LGHNA, CDR2 YNFKEQ.

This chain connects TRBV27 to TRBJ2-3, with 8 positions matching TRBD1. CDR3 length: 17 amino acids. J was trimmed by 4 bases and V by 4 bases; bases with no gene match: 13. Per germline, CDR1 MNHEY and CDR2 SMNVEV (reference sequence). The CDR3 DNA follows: TGTGCCAGCAGTTATCCAGGGGGCATCGGTACGGCAGATACGCAGTATTTT. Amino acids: CASSYPGGIGTADTQYF.

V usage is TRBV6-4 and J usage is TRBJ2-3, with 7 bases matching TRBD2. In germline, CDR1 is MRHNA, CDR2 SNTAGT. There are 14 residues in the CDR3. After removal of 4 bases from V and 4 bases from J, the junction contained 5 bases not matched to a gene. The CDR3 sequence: CASSVSGLADTQYF. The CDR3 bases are TGTGCCAGCAGTGTTTCAGGACTAGCAGATACGCAGTATTTT.

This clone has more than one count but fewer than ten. CDR3 sequence: CASRFRNAGDNEQFF. The CDR3 DNA follows: TGCGCCAGCAGGTTTAGGAACGCAGGGGACAATGAGCAGTTCTTC. J is TRBJ2-1 and V is TRBV5-1, with D tentatively TRBD1 (6 bases). CDR1 and CDR2 (germline): SGHRS, YFSETQ. V was pared by 5 bases and J by 5 bases, with 17 bases between. The CDR3 totals 15 residues.

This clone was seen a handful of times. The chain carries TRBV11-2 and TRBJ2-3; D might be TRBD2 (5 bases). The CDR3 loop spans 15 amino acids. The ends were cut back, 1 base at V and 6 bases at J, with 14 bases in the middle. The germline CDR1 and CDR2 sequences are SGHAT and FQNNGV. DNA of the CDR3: TGTGCCAGCAGCTTAGCGGGATGGTCGGGGGATACGCAGTATTTT. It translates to CASSLAGWSGDTQYF.

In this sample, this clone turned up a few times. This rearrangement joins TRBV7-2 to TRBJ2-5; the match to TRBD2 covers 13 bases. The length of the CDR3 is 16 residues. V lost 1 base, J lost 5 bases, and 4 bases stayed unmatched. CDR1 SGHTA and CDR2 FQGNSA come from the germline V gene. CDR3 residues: CASSLGGLAGSETQYF. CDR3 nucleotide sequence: TGTGCCAGCAGCTTAGGGGGACTAGCGGGAAGTGAGACCCAGTACTTC.

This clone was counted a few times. The CDR3 nucleotides read TGCGCCAGCAGCTTATCGGCGGACTCTGGGGCCAACGTCCTGACTTTC. As protein: CASSLSADSGANVLTF. The chain links TRBV5-1 to TRBJ2-6; the D is unclear. This CDR3 region has 16 residues. Deletions cut 2 bases from V and 0 bases from J, with 9 bases between. The germline gives CDR1 SGHRS, CDR2 YFSETQ.